These 23 T cell receptor beta chains share one sample of origin, sequenced in a study of T-cell reconstitution after alpha-beta-depleted transplantation in children. TCRbeta library preparation incorporated unique molecular identifiers. TCRdb re-called the PCR reads through MiXCR, storing one row per CDR3 protein. The table lists 500,000 to 650,000 distinct CDR3 sequences, 10% to 15% of them singletons. The specimen comprised PBMCs, mostly from graft donor cells, sampled 360 days after TCRalphabeta/CD19-depleted stem cell transplant. The receptors stem from a male patient younger than 18 who had a stem cell transplant for acute myeloid leukemia, so the T cells may come from the graft donor.

This clonotype was seen ten or more times. The chain employs TRBV28 and TRBJ2-7; tentatively, D is TRBD1 (6 bases). The germline V gene encodes CDR1 MDHEN and CDR2 SYDVKM. The CDR3 is 15 residues long. Trimming removed 6 bases at V and 0 bases at J, with 15 bases between. The CDR3 DNA is TGTGCCAGCAGGTTCGCCCGGACAGTCTCCTACGAGCAGTACTTC. Translating gives CASRFARTVSYEQYF.

This clonotype was recorded at least ten times. The V call is TRBV5-1, the J call TRBJ2-2; D is ambiguous. This CDR3 has 12 residues. V was pared by 2 bases and J by 10 bases, with 9 bases between. The germline CDR1 and CDR2 sequences are SGHRS and YFSETQ. The CDR3 region is CASSFRAEELFF. The CDR3 coding sequence is TGCGCCAGCAGCTTTCGCGCGGAGGAGCTGTTTTTT.

This clonotype was picked up a small number of times. The rearrangement links TRBV4-3 to TRBJ1-4; D ambiguous. V was shortened by 8 bases and J by 0 bases, with 13 bases between the two germline ends. CDR3 length: 15 residues. Germline V gives CDR1 LGHNA, CDR2 YSLEER. CDR3 residues: CASRRITATNEKLFF. In DNA, the CDR3 is TGCGCCAGCCGACGTATCACAGCAACTAATGAAAAACTGTTTTTT.

This clonotype came up a few times. The chain employs TRBV6-5 and TRBJ2-7, with D possibly matching TRBD1 (6 bases). Trimming took 2 bases from V and 7 from J, leaving 15 bases between them. CDR3 length equals 14 residues. Germline V gives CDR1 MNHEY, CDR2 SVGAGI. The CDR3 loop reads CASSYRAGAGEQYF. In DNA form, the CDR3 reads TGTGCCAGCAGTTACAGGGCAGGGGCAGGGGAGCAGTACTTC.

This clonotype occurred a few times. The chain recombines TRBV7-6 with TRBJ2-5, with D hard to call. CDR1 is SGHVS and CDR2 is FNYEAQ in the germline V gene. Between the trimmed V and J ends, which lost 5 bases and 3 bases, there was a span of 16 bases. The CDR3 sequence is 15 residues long. In nucleotides, the CDR3 is TGTGCCAGCAGCCGTAACCCCCTGGGCGAAGAGACCCAGTACTTC. It is translated as CASSRNPLGEETQYF. The entire variable domain, with the rest obtained from reference TRBV7-6 and TRBJ2-5, is as follows: GAGVSQSPRYKVTKRGQDVALRCDPISGHVSLYWYRQALGQGPEFLTYFNYEAQQDKSGLPNDRFSAERPEGSISTLTIQRTEQRDSAMYRCASSRNPLGEETQYFGPGTRLLVL.

This clonotype has more than one count but fewer than ten. This rearrangement joins TRBV5-6 to TRBJ2-2; 7 nucleotides match TRBD1. V lost 3 bases to trimming and J lost 3 bases; unmatched junction nucleotides: 11. Germline V CDR1 and CDR2: SGHDT, YYEEEE. The length of the CDR3 is 17 residues. The CDR3 DNA follows: TGTGCCAGCAGCTGGACAGGAGCCAGTAAAGACACCGGGGAGCTGTTTTTT. Protein: CASSWTGASKDTGELFF.

This rearrangement joins TRBV20-1 to TRBJ1-4; TRBD1 matches 10 bases. V lost 3 bases to trimming and J lost 0 bases; unmatched junction nucleotides: 7. Germline-derived CDR1 and CDR2 are DFQATT and SNEGSKA (reference sequence). The CDR3 length is 17 residues. In DNA form, the CDR3 reads TGCAGTGCTAGGTCCTGGACAGGGGGGGCAACTAATGAAAAACTGTTTTTT. As protein: CSARSWTGGATNEKLFF.

Ten or more counts support this clonotype. The V call is TRBV29-1, the J call TRBJ1-2, with D possibly being TRBD1 (5 bases). Germline V lookup: CDR1 SQVTM, CDR2 ANQGSEA. There are 12 residues in the CDR3. Trimming stripped 3 bases from V and 3 bases from J, with 8 bases between. This CDR3 reads CSVEGTDYGYTF. The CDR3 nucleotides read TGCAGCGTTGAGGGGACGGACTATGGCTACACCTTC. Using reference TRBV29-1 and TRBJ1-2 for the parts outside the CDR3, the full variable domain is SAVISQKPSRDICQRGTSLTIQCQVDSQVTMMFWYRQQPGQSLTLIATANQGSEATYESGFVIDKFPISRPNLTFSTLTVSNMSPEDSSIYLCSVEGTDYGYTFGSGTRLTVV.

This clonotype was found a few times. The V and J genes are TRBV27 and TRBJ2-1; possible D gene TRBD2, 6 bases. The CDR3 is made up of 14 amino acids. Trimming took off 6 bases at V and 3 bases at J, with 12 bases between the two ends. Germline V gene sequence: CDR1 MNHEY, CDR2 SMNVEV (reference sequence). As DNA, the CDR3 is TGTGCCAGCAGGTATAGCGGCTACTACAATGAGCAGTTCTTC. Its translation is CASRYSGYYNEQFF.

This clonotype was seen many times. V gene TRBV6-2 or TRBV6-3 combines with J gene TRBJ2-1; 8 bases map to TRBD1. With V trimmed by 8 bases and J by 0 bases, 9 bases remained unmatched. The germline V gene encodes CDR1 MNHEY and CDR2 SVGEGT. The CDR3 loop spans 16 amino acids. The CDR3 nucleotides are TGTGCCAGCGCCCTCATACAGGGGGGCTCCTACAATGAGCAGTTCTTC. Its translation: CASALIQGGSYNEQFF.

This clonotype was detected only a few times. The chain joins TRBV9 to TRBJ2-1, with 7 bases aligning to TRBD2. The CDR3 has 17 amino acids. CDR1 is SGDLS and CDR2 is YYNGEE in the germline V gene. V was pared by 3 bases and J by 5 bases, with 14 bases of the junction left unmatched. The CDR3 reads CASSGGVAGRRNNEQFF. The CDR3 DNA is TGTGCCAGCAGCGGGGGTGTAGCGGGCCGCAGGAACAATGAGCAGTTCTTC.

This clonotype was detected a few times. The V call is TRBV7-2, the J call TRBJ1-5, with 8 nucleotides matching TRBD1. Per the germline V gene, CDR1 is SGHTA and CDR2 is FQGNSA. V dropped 6 bases and J dropped 4; count of bases not matched to a gene: 8. The CDR3 sequence is 15 residues long. The CDR3 reads CASSPDRALNQPQHF. The CDR3 DNA reads TGTGCCAGCAGTCCGGACAGGGCGCTAAATCAGCCCCAGCATTTT.

This clonotype was observed many times. This chain links TRBV5-1 with TRBJ2-1, with 11 bases aligning to TRBD2. CDR1 is SGHRS, CDR2 YFSETQ, per germline. The CDR3 spans 15 residues. Losses at the gene ends were 3 bases for V and 8 bases for J; bases not matched to a gene: 7. Here the CDR3 reads CASSSRLAGSDEQFF. For the CDR3, the DNA is TGCGCCAGCAGCTCTCGACTAGCGGGATCGGATGAGCAGTTCTTC.

The chain uses TRBV9 and TRBJ2-7; the match to TRBD2 covers 10 bases. The CDR3 has 16 residues. J was trimmed by 3 bases and V by 3 bases; bases with no gene match: 9. The V gene's germline CDR1 is SGDLS and CDR2 YYNGEE. The chain's CDR3 is CASSGGGLADLYEQYF. The CDR3 bases are TGTGCCAGCAGCGGGGGAGGACTAGCGGACCTCTACGAGCAGTACTTC.

This clonotype occurred many times. The gene calls are TRBV7-2 and TRBJ2-3; D is unclear. Germline-derived CDR1 and CDR2 are SGHTA and FQGNSA. This CDR3 is built from 12 residues. V lost 1 base, J lost 6 bases, and 5 bases lay in between. This chain's CDR3 is CASSLEFDTQYF. CDR3 in DNA: TGTGCCAGCAGCTTAGAGTTTGATACGCAGTATTTT.

This clonotype was counted many times. The rearrangement joins TRBV9 to TRBJ1-1, with 7 bases that match TRBD1. After removal of 4 bases from V and 4 bases from J, the junction contained 7 bases not matched to a gene. This CDR3 is built from 14 residues. Germline CDR1 SGDLS, CDR2 YYNGEE. CDR3 amino acids: CASSNRDSSTEAFF. DNA of the CDR3: TGTGCCAGCAGCAACAGGGACAGCAGCACTGAAGCTTTCTTT. The whole variable domain, remainder taken from reference TRBV9 and TRBJ1-1, is DSGVTQTPKHLITATGQRVTLRCSPRSGDLSVYWYQQSLDQGLQFLIQYYNGEERAKGNILERFSAQQFPDLHSELNLSSLELGDSALYFCASSNRDSSTEAFFGQGTRLTVV.

The rearrangement uses TRBV24-1 and TRBJ2-1; 9 bases map to TRBD2. Germline values: CDR1 KGHDR, CDR2 SFDVKD. The CDR3 totals 17 residues. V trimming: 0 bases; J trimming: 9 bases; junction bases outside the gene matches: 11. In nucleotides, the CDR3 is TGTGCCACCAGTGATTTGCAGTCGGTAGCGGGAGTGTCTGAGCAGTTCTTC. Encoded protein: CATSDLQSVAGVSEQFF.

This chain uses TRBV9 with TRBJ1-1; D uncertain. With 0 bases removed from V and 3 bases from J, the gap between germline ends came to 18 bases. CDR1 is SGDLS, CDR2 YYNGEE, per germline. The CDR3 is 17 amino acids. The CDR3 is CASSVATWAGGDTEAFF. The CDR3, as DNA: TGTGCCAGCAGCGTAGCTACATGGGCAGGTGGGGACACTGAAGCTTTCTTT.

This clonotype was detected only a few times. The gene calls are TRBV18 and TRBJ2-3; 7 bases are a match to TRBD1. The germline gives CDR1 KGHSH, CDR2 LQKENI. V shed 3 bases, J shed 2 bases, and the junction held 2 bases outside the gene matches. The CDR3 consists of 14 residues. CDR3 sequence: CASSPTGYTDTQYF. The CDR3 region has the DNA TGTGCCAGCTCACCGACAGGGTACACAGATACGCAGTATTTT.

This clonotype was seen at least ten times. The V gene is TRBV4-2, the J gene TRBJ2-4; 9 bases are shared with TRBD2. Unmatched junction bases numbered 13, after V lost 2 bases and J lost 2 bases. In germline, CDR1 is LGHNA, CDR2 YNFKEQ. The CDR3 is 19 residues long. CDR3: CASSQIGAQGTSTKNIQYF. The DNA for the CDR3 is TGTGCCAGCAGCCAAATAGGCGCTCAGGGGACTAGCACCAAAAACATTCAGTACTTC.

The CDR3 is CASTFRDRYEQYF. The CDR3 DNA reads TGTGCCAGCACCTTCCGGGACAGATACGAGCAGTACTTC. This sequence joins TRBV3-1 and TRBJ2-7; 7 bases map to TRBD1. The CDR3 sequence is 13 residues long. The ends lost 7 bases at V and 4 bases at J; junction bases unmatched: 7. Germline CDR1 reads LGHDT; CDR2 reads YNNKEL (reference sequence).

Many counts were recorded for this clonotype. The rearrangement joins TRBV7-9 to TRBJ2-2, with D uncertain. V shed 4 bases and J shed 7 bases, with 16 bases lying between them. Germline V CDR1 and CDR2: SEHNR, FQNEAQ (reference sequence). This CDR3 spans 15 amino acids. The CDR3 is CASSSPNRLGGELFF. CDR3 nucleotide sequence: TGTGCCAGCAGCTCTCCTAATCGCTTGGGCGGGGAGCTGTTTTTT.

Many counts were recorded for this clonotype. V usage is TRBV7-3 and J usage is TRBJ1-3; tentatively, D is TRBD1 (6 bases). Germline V gene lookup returns CDR1 SGHTA and CDR2 FQGTGA. V gave up 1 base and J gave up 3 bases, with 13 bases separating them. The CDR3 covers 16 residues. The CDR3 sequence is CASSLNPAGDGNTIYF. The CDR3 DNA follows: TGTGCCAGCAGCTTAAATCCTGCAGGGGATGGAAACACCATATATTTT.